The rows below give T cell receptor beta chains drawn from one sample of a study of low-dose radiotherapy and immunotherapy resistance in tumors. MiXCR was run by TCRdb on the reads, yielding one entry per CDR3 protein. Of nearly 60,000 distinct CDR3 sequences in the sample, 23% were seen once. The source material was PBMCs, sampled after low-dose radiotherapy plus immunotherapy. All receptors derive from a male donor with prostate cancer. The CDR3 runs from the conserved cysteine through the conserved F or W. The order of the fields is J gene, V gene, D gene, clone size, CDR3 protein, CDR3 DNA. A D gene is named only where the DNA matches it firmly. Some rows have no size entry. The others give once, few or many, or a class for an expanded clone.

TRBJ2-7	TRBV5-1	TRBD2	many	CASSPTSGGAYEQYF	TGCGCCAGCAGCCCGACTAGCGGGGGGGCCTACGAGCAGTACTTC
TRBJ2-6	TRBV12-3/TRBV12-4	.	many	CASSYLRDNSGANVLTF	TGTGCCAGCAGTTACCTCCGGGACAACTCTGGGGCCAACGTCCTGACTTTC
TRBJ1-2	TRBV20-1	TRBD1	many	CSAQGQGQKNYGYTF	TGCAGTGCTCAAGGACAGGGACAAAAAAACTATGGCTACACCTTC
TRBJ2-3	TRBV15	.	many	CATSKTDTDTQYF	TGTGCCACCAGCAAAACGGACACAGATACGCAGTATTTT
TRBJ1-5	TRBV28	.	many	CASSSVNQHF	TGTGCCAGCAGTTCCGTTAACCAGCATTTT
TRBJ2-1	TRBV20-1	TRBD1	many	CSARGDRGQAEQFF	TGCAGTGCTAGAGGGGACAGGGGCCAGGCCGAGCAGTTCTTC
TRBJ2-7	TRBV18	TRBD2	.	CASSPRLTSGSRGRDEQYF	TGTGCCAGCTCACCCCGCTTGACTAGCGGGAGTCGAGGTCGGGACGAGCAGTACTTC
TRBJ1-1	TRBV5-1	TRBD1	many	CASSSTGVTEAFF	TGCGCCAGCAGCTCTACAGGGGTGACTGAAGCTTTCTTT
TRBJ2-1	TRBV28	.	many	CASGPGASSLF	TGTGCCAGCGGCCCGGGAGCTAGCTCCCTCTTC
TRBJ2-5	TRBV7-9	.	many	CASSPDSAQYF	TGTGCCAGCAGCCCAGACAGTGCCCAGTACTTC
TRBJ2-4	TRBV5-1	.	.	CASSFYICSASVGVGKNIQYF	.
TRBJ1-6	TRBV7-8	.	many	CASSFSESSYNSPLHF	TGTGCCAGCAGCTTTTCGGAGAGCTCCTATAATTCACCCCTCCACTTT
TRBJ1-1	TRBV29-1	.	.	CSVPDPMNTEAFF	TGCAGCGTTCCCGACCCGATGAACACTGAAGCTTTCTTT
TRBJ1-1	TRBV30	.	many	CAWSVGRQNTEAFF	TGTGCCTGGAGTGTAGGTCGGCAGAACACTGAAGCTTTCTTT
TRBJ2-5	TRBV7-9	.	many	CASSLEGGGMETQYF	TGTGCCAGCAGCTTAGAGGGTGGAGGTATGGAGACCCAGTACTTC
TRBJ2-4	TRBV4-1	TRBD2	few	CASSLRPAAGGDIQYF	TGCGCCAGCAGCCTCCGTCCCGCCGCGGGAGGGGACATTCAGTACTTC
TRBJ2-1	TRBV29-1	TRBD1	many	CSVVPGGNEQFF	TGCAGCGTTGTCCCAGGGGGCAATGAGCAGTTCTTC
TRBJ2-7	TRBV18	.	many	CASSPQGTSYEQYF	TGTGCCAGCTCACCACAGGGGACCAGCTACGAGCAGTACTTC
TRBJ2-1	TRBV7-9	TRBD2	few	CASSQLAGVYNEQFF	TGTGCCAGCAGTCAACTAGCGGGGGTCTACAATGAGCAGTTCTTC
TRBJ2-2	TRBV20-1	TRBD2	many	CSARGSGRAANTGELFF	TGCAGTGCTAGAGGTAGCGGGAGGGCCGCGAACACCGGGGAGCTGTTTTTT
TRBJ1-5	TRBV19	.	many	CASSISPAVWPQHF	TGTGCCAGTAGTATATCTCCCGCGGTCTGGCCCCAGCATTTT
TRBJ2-7	TRBV12-3/TRBV12-4	TRBD1	many	CASSLAAGTGGHEQYF	TGTGCCAGCAGTTTAGCGGCCGGGACAGGGGGGCACGAGCAGTACTTC
TRBJ2-1	TRBV9	.	.	CASSAFTMSREQFF	TGTGCCAGCAGCGCCTTCACAATGAGCAGGGAACAGTTCTTC
TRBJ2-1	TRBV4-3	TRBD2	.	CASSQGPAVSGTREQFF	TGCGCCAGCAGCCAAGGCCCGGCGGTTAGCGGGACTAGGGAGCAGTTCTTC
TRBJ1-1	TRBV12-3/TRBV12-4	.	many	CASTRAGSEAFF	TGTGCCAGCACCCGTGCGGGCTCTGAAGCTTTCTTT